The source of this T cell receptor (beta chain) is a study of T cell responses to AZD1222 COVID-19 vaccine. General study results and limits: Baseline seropositives among AZD1222 recipients totaled only five to seven. Per reports, nearly half of all spike-specific TCRs target regions that are unmutated in variants. Clonal diversity was possibly underestimated, and white British individuals and females predominated among donors. No repertoire was sampled before or during the peak T cell response, only after it.

Some clones are missing from TCRdb's copy, which holds only in-frame ones; the method was immunoSEQ multiplex PCR. The top ten clones hold 5% of a sample with 130,000 to 150,000 clones, 90% to 95% of them seen once. As concerns this clone: Its antigen is unidentified.

The starting material was peripheral blood, obtained on day 0 of AZD1222 vaccination. The clonotype originates from an adult in good health.

The CDR3 bases are TGCGCCAGCCGACAGGGGTACGGCTCCTACGAGCAGTACTTC. Its translation is CASRQGYGSYEQYF. This chain uses TRBV5-1 with TRBJ2-7; 8 nucleotides line up with TRBD1. Germline V gene sequence: CDR1 SGHRS, CDR2 YFSETQ. The CDR3 is made up of 14 amino acids. With V trimmed by 7 bases and J by 0 bases, 6 bases remained unmatched.